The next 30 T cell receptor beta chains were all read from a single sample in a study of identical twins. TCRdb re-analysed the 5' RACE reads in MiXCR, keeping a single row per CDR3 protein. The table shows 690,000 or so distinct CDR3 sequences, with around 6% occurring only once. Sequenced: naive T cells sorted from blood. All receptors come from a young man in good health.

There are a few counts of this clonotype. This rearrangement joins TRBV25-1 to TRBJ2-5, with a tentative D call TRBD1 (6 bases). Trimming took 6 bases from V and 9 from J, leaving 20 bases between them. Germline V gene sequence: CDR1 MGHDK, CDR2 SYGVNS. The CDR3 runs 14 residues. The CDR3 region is CASRGVGATVAQYF. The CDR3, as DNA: TGTGCCAGCAGGGGGGTGGGGGCCACCGTGGCCCAGTACTTC.

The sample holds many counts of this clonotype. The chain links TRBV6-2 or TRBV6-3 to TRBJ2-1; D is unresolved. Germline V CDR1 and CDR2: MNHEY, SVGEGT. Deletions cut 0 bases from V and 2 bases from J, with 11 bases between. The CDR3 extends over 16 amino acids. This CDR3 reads CASSYSRAPTYNEQFF. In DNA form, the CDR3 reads TGTGCCAGCAGTTACTCGAGAGCTCCGACCTACAATGAGCAGTTCTTC.

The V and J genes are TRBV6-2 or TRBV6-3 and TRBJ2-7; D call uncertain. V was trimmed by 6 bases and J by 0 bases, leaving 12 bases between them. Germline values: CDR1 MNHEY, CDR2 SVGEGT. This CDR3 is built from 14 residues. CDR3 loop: CASRRSDFSYEQYF. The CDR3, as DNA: TGTGCCAGCAGGCGAAGTGACTTCTCCTACGAGCAGTACTTC.

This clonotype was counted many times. The CDR3 DNA reads as TGCAGCGTTGGCGGGACAGGGGTCCACGAGCAGTACTTC. Amino acids: CSVGGTGVHEQYF. The rearrangement links TRBV29-1 to TRBJ2-7; 10 positions agree with TRBD1. This CDR3 is 13 amino acids long. CDR1 and CDR2 from the germline V gene are SQVTM and ANQGSEA. V was clipped by 4 bases and J by 5 bases; unmatched bases: 5.

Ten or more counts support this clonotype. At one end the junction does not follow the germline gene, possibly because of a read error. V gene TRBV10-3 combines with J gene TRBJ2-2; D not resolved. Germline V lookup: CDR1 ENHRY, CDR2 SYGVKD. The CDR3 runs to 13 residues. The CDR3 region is CAIIQENSGELFF. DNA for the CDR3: TGTGCCATCATCCAGGAGAACAGCGGGGAGCTGTTTTTT.

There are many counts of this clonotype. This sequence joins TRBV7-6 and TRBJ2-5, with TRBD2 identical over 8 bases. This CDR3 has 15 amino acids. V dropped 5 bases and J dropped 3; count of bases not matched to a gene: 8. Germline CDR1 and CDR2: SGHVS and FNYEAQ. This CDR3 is CASSPTLGLEETQYF. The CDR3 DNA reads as TGTGCCAGCAGCCCGACCCTGGGACTAGAAGAGACCCAGTACTTC. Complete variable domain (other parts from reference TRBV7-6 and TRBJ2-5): GAGVSQSPRYKVTKRGQDVALRCDPISGHVSLYWYRQALGQGPEFLTYFNYEAQQDKSGLPNDRFSAERPEGSISTLTIQRTEQRDSAMYRCASSPTLGLEETQYFGPGTRLLVL.

The CDR3 here is CASSYLLAGGVDTQYF. The CDR3 coding sequence is TGTGCCAGCAGTTACTTACTAGCGGGAGGGGTTGATACGCAGTATTTT. The genes are TRBV6-5 and TRBJ2-3; 13 bases map to TRBD2. Germline-derived CDR1 and CDR2 are MNHEY and SVGAGI. This CDR3 is built from 16 residues. Trimming removed 1 base from V and 6 bases from J; junction bases left unmatched: 4.

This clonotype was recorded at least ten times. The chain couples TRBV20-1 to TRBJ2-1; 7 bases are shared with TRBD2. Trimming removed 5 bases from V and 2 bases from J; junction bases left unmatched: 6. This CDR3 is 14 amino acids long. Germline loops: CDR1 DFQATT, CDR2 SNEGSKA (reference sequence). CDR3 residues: CSARTSAAYNEQFF. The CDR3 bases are TGCAGTGCTCGTACTAGCGCTGCCTACAATGAGCAGTTCTTC.

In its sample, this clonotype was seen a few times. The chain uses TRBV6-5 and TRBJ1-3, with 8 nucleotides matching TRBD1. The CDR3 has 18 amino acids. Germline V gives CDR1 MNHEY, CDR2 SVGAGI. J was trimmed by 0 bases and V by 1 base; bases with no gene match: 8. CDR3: CASSYFTTGGISGNTIYF. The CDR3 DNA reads TGTGCCAGCAGTTACTTCACTACAGGGGGAATCTCTGGAAACACCATATATTTT.

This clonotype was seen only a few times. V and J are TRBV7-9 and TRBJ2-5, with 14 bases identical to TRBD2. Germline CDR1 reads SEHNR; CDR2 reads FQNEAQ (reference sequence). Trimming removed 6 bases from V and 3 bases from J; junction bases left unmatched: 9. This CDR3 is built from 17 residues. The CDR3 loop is CASRARTSGRIEETQYF. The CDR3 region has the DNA TGTGCCAGCAGGGCCCGGACTAGCGGGAGGATAGAAGAGACCCAGTACTTC.

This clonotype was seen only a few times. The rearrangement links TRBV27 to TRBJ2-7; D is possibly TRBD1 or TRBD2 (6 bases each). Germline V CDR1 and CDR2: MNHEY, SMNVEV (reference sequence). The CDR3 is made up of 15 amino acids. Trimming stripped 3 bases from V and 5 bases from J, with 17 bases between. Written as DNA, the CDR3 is TGTGCCAGCAGTTTGGCAGGCTCCGGGGGCCACGAGCAGTACTTC. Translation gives CASSLAGSGGHEQYF.

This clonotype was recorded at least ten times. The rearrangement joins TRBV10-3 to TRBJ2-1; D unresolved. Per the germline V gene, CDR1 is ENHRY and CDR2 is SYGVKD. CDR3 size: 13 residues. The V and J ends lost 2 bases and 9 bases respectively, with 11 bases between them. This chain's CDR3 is CAISEERGAEQFF. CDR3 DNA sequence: TGTGCCATCAGTGAGGAGAGAGGAGCTGAGCAGTTCTTC.

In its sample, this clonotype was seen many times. DNA for the CDR3: TGTGCCAGCAGCCGTCTAGCGGGAGTCACAGATACGCAGTATTTT. Translating gives CASSRLAGVTDTQYF. V is TRBV12-3 or TRBV12-4 and J is TRBJ2-3; 10 bases align to TRBD2. The CDR3 loop spans 15 amino acids. Losses at the gene ends were 6 bases for V and 2 bases for J; bases not matched to a gene: 5.

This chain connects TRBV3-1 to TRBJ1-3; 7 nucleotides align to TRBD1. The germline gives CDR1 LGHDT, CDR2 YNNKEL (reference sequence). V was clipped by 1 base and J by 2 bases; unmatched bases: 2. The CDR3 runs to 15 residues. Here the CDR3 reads CASSQATGTGNTIYF. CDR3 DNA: TGTGCCAGCAGCCAAGCGACAGGGACTGGAAACACCATATATTTT.

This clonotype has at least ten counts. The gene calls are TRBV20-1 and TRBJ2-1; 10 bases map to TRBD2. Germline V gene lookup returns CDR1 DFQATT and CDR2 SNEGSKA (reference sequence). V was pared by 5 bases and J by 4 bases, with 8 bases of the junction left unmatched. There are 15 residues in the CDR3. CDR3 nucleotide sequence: TGCAGTGCTCCCAAAAAGCGGGAGGGTTACAATGAGCAGTTCTTC. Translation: CSAPKKREGYNEQFF.

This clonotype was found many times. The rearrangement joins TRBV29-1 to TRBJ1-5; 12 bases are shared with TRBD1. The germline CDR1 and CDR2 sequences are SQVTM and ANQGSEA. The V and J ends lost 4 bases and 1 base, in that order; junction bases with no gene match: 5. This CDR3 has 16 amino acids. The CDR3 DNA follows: TGCAGCGTTGCCGGGACAGGGGGCGGAAGCAATCAGCCCCAGCATTTT. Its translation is CSVAGTGGGSNQPQHF.

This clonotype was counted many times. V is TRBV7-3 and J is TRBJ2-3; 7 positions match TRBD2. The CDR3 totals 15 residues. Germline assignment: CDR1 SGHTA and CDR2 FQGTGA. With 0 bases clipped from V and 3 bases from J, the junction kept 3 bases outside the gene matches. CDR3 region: CASSLTTSSTDTQYF. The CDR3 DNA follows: TGTGCCAGCAGCTTAACGACTAGCAGTACAGATACGCAGTATTTT.

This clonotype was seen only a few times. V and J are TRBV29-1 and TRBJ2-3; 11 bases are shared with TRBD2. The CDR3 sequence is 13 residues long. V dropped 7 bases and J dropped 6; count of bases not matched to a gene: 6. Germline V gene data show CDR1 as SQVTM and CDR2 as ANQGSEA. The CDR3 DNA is TGCAGCGATCTAGCGGGAGGAAAGGATACGCAGTATTTT. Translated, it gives CSDLAGGKDTQYF.

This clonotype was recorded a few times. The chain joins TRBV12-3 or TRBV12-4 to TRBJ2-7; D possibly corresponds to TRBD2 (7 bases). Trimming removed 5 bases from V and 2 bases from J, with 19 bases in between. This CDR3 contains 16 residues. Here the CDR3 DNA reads TGTGCCAGCAGTGGGCGTGGGAGGGGGAGAACCTACGAGCAGTACGTC. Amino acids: CASSGRGRGRTYEQYV.

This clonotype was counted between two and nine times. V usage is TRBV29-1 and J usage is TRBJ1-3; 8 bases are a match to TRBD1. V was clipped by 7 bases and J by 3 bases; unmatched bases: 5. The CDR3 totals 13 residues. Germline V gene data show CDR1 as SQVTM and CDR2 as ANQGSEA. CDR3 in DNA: TGCAGCGGGACAGGGCTGAATGGAAACACCATATATTTT. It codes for CSGTGLNGNTIYF.

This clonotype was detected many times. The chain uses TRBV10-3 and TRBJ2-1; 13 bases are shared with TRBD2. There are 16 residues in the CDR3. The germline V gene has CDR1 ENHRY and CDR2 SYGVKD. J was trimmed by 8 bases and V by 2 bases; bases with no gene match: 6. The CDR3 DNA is TGTGCCATCAGTGAGCCAGGACTAGCGGGAGTCGATGAGCAGTTCTTC. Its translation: CAISEPGLAGVDEQFF.

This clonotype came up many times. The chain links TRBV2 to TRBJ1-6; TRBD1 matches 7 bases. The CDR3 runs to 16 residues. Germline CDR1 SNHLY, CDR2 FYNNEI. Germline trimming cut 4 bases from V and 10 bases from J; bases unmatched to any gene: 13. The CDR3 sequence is CASSVQRQGLRSPLHF. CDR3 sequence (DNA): TGTGCCAGCAGTGTTCAAAGACAGGGCTTAAGGTCACCCCTCCACTTT.

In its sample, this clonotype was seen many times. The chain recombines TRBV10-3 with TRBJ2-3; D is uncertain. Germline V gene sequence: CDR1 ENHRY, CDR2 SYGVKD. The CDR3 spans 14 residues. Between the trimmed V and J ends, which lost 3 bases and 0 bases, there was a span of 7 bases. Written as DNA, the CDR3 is TGTGCCATCAGTGAATTCGCTAGCACAGATACGCAGTATTTT. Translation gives CAISEFASTDTQYF.

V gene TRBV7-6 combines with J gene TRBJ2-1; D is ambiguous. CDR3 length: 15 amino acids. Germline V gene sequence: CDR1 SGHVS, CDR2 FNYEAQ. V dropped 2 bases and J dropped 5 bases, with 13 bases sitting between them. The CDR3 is CASSLTGLGNNEQFF. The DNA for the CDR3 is TGTGCCAGCAGCTTAACCGGTCTGGGAAACAATGAGCAGTTCTTC.

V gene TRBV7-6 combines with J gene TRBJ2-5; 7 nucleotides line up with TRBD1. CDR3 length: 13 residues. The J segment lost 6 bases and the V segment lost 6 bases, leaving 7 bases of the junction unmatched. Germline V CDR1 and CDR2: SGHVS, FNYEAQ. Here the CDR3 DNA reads TGTGCCAGCAGGAGCGCAGGGGGACAGACCCAGTACTTC. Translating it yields CASRSAGGQTQYF.

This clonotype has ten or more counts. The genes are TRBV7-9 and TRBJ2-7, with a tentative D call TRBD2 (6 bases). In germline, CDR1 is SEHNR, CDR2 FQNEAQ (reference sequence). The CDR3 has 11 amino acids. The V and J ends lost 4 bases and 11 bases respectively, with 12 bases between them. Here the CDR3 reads CASSSRDWEYF. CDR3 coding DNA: TGTGCCAGCAGCTCCCGGGACTGGGAGTACTTC.

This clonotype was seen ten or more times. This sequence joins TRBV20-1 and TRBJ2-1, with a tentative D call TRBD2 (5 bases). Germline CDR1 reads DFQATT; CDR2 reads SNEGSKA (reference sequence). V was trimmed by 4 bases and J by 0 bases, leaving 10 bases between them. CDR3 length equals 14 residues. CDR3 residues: CSANPGSSYNEQFF. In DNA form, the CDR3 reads TGCAGTGCTAATCCGGGAAGCTCCTACAATGAGCAGTTCTTC.

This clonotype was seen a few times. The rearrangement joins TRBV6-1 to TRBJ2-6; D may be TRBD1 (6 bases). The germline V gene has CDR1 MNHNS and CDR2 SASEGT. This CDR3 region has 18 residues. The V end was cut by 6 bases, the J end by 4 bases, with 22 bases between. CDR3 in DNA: TGTGCCAGCAGATGGGACAACCCAATGTGGTGCGGGGCCAACGTCCTGACTTTC. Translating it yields CASRWDNPMWCGANVLTF.

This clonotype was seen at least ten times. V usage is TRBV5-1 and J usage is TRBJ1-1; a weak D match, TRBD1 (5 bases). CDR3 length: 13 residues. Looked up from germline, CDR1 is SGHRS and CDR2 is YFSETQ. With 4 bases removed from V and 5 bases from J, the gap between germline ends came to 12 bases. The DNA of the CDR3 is TGCGCCAGCAGCCCCGAGGGGTGGACTGAAGCTTTCTTT. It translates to CASSPEGWTEAFF.

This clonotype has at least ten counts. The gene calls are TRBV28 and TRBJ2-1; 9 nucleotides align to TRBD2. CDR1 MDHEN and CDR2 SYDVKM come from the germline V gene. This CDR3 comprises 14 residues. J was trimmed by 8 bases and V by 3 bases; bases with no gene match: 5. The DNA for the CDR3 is TGTGCCAGCAGTTTTAGCGGGAGAGCCTATGAGCAGTTCTTC. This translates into CASSFSGRAYEQFF.